This T cell receptor beta chain was sequenced for a study of blood T cell repertoires in COVID-19. The germline gives CDR1 SNHLY, CDR2 FYNNEI. Trimming took 9 bases from V and 4 from J, leaving 9 bases between them. The CDR3 spans 11 residues. Per the authors' pipeline: Reference gene primer amplification gave estimated nucleated cell counts. Only in-frame clones appear in the TCRdb table, and some are missing; sequencing was by immunoSEQ multiplex PCR. The V and J calls and clone size are taken from that table; D and trimming were inferred from the DNA. Altogether about 130,000 clones are present, around 89% being singletons, with the ten largest covering 15% to 20%.

The sample consisted of peripheral blood. This chain links TRBV2 with TRBJ2-5; no clear D. The source is a middle-aged man with active or convalescent COVID-19. The CDR3 loop reads CASRLAETQYF. The CDR3 bases are TGTGCCAGTAGACTTGCAGAGACCCAGTACTTC. The variable domain in full, completed from reference TRBV2 and TRBJ2-5, reads EPEVTQTPSHQVTQMGQEVILRCVPISNHLYFYWYRQILGQKVEFLVSFYNNEISEKSEIFDDQFSVERPDGSNFTLKIRSTKLEDSAMYFCASRLAETQYFGPGTRLLVL.